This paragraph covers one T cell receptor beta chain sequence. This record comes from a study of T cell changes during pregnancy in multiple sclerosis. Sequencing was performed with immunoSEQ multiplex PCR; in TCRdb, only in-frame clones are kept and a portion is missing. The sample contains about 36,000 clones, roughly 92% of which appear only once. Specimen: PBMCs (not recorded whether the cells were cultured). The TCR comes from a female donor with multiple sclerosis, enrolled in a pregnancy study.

The CDR3 region has the DNA TGTGCCAGCAGCTTGGGGGATACGCAGTATTTT. This sequence encodes CASSLGDTQYF. The chain carries TRBV11-3 and TRBJ2-3, with D unresolved. Germline CDR1 and CDR2: SGHNT and YENEEA. This CDR3 spans 11 amino acids. V was cut by 3 bases and J by 6 bases, with 4 bases left in between.